The 3 T cell receptor beta chains below all came from one sample that was sequenced in a study of T-cell memory formation after mild COVID-19. TCRdb ran MiXCR on the 5' RACE reads and lists one entry per CDR3 protein. The table includes 400,000 to 450,000 distinct CDR3 sequences, around 17% detected once. The specimen sequenced was PBMCs or a T cell subset sorted from them (not recorded which). These receptors came from a man between 18 and 29 years old who had mild COVID-19 (a few samples of this study predate the infection). Cell type and time point are not known.

This clonotype was recorded a few times. The chain recombines TRBV6-2 or TRBV6-3 with TRBJ2-3, with 8 bases aligning to TRBD2. This CDR3 has 16 residues. Germline lookup yields CDR1 MNHEY and CDR2 SVGEGT. Losses at the gene ends were 7 bases for V and 1 base for J; bases not matched to a gene: 10. CDR3 protein: CASNRPGTSGTDTQYF. In DNA, the CDR3 is TGTGCCAGCAACCGACCAGGGACTAGTGGCACAGATACGCAGTATTTT.

This clonotype came up many times. CDR3 residues: CASSPTRTDYEQYF. The CDR3 DNA sequence: TGTGCCAGCAGTCCTACCCGGACAGACTACGAGCAGTACTTC. J is TRBJ2-7 and V is TRBV12-3 or TRBV12-4; tentatively, D is TRBD1 (6 bases). With 5 bases removed from V and 3 bases from J, the gap between germline ends came to 14 bases. CDR3 size: 14 residues.

A few counts support this clonotype. This sequence joins TRBV5-1 and TRBJ2-2, with D uncertain. The CDR3 runs to 15 residues. V dropped 0 bases and J dropped 2 bases, with 8 bases sitting between them. Per the germline V gene, CDR1 is SGHRS and CDR2 is YFSETQ. Written as DNA, the CDR3 is TGCGCCAGCAGCTTGGCTGTCAGCAACACCGGGGAGCTGTTTTTT. The encoded protein is CASSLAVSNTGELFF. The full variable domain, its missing parts supplied by reference TRBV5-1 and TRBJ2-2, is KAGVTQTPRYLIKTRGQQVTLSCSPISGHRSVSWYQQTPGQGLQFLFEYFSETQRNKGNFPGRFSGRQFSNSRSEMNVSTLELGDSALYLCASSLAVSNTGELFFGEGSRLTVL.